This T cell receptor beta chain stems from a study of T-cell reconstitution after alpha-beta-depleted transplantation in children. Study-wide findings and caveats: Two months or so post-transplant, alpha-beta T cells reportedly derived from several hundred expanded graft clones. After transplant, high TCRbeta diversity at day 60 in some patients arose from surviving recipient T cells and thymic progenitors. One year after transplant, T-cell counts and diversity came mostly from newly produced T cells.

There are 14 residues in the CDR3. Trimming at V came to 5 bases and at J to 3 bases, leaving 6 bases not matched to a gene. Preparing the TCRbeta library involved the use of unique molecular identifiers. One entry per CDR3 protein, called by TCRdb with MiXCR from the PCR reads. The sample consists of about 200,000 distinct CDR3 sequences, around 8.4% of them appearing once. As regards this clonotype: Its antigen is not known.

The chain carries TRBV12-3 or TRBV12-4 and TRBJ1-1, with TRBD1 identical over 7 bases. The receptor comes from a male patient aged 2-15 years who had a stem cell transplant for acute myeloid leukemia, so the T cells may come from the graft donor. The specimen comprised PBMCs, mostly from graft donor cells, sampled 360 days after TCRalphabeta/CD19-depleted stem cell transplant. CDR3 DNA: TGTGCCAGCAGTCCCAGGGGGGAGCACACTGAAGCTTTCTTT. It specifies CASSPRGEHTEAFF.